These 25 T cell receptor beta chains share one sample of origin, sequenced in a study of cytomegalovirus exposure and HLA in healthy donors. Only in-frame clones appear in the TCRdb table, and some are missing; sequencing was by immunoSEQ multiplex PCR. The sample holds roughly 77,000 clones, 95% seen once. Sequencing was done on a sample of PBMCs. The receptors here all came from a woman between 18 and 29 years old in good health and CMV-seronegative.

The CDR3 is CSVSMGDNQPQHF. The CDR3 coding sequence is TGCAGCGTCTCCATGGGAGATAATCAGCCCCAGCATTTT. The rearrangement joins TRBV29-1 to TRBJ1-5; D gene uncertain. CDR1 and CDR2 from the germline V gene are SQVTM and ANQGSEA. This CDR3 comprises 13 residues. The V and J ends lost 6 bases and 4 bases respectively, with 13 bases between them.

V and J are TRBV19 and TRBJ2-1; no definite D call. The ends were cut back, 3 bases at V and 4 bases at J, with 10 bases in the middle. CDR3 length equals 14 residues. Germline V gives CDR1 LNHDA, CDR2 SQIVND (reference sequence). The CDR3 nucleotides read TGTGCCAGTAGTATCACTCCCCTTTACAATGAGCAGTTCTTC. Translated: CASSITPLYNEQFF.

The rearrangement joins TRBV2 to TRBJ1-5, with D perhaps TRBD1 (5 bases). Looked up from germline, CDR1 is SNHLY and CDR2 is FYNNEI. V shed 5 bases and J shed 0 bases, with 23 bases lying between them. The CDR3 runs 19 residues. CDR3 sequence: CASSPEDTLVRYSNQPQHF. DNA of the CDR3: TGTGCCAGCAGTCCAGAGGACACCTTGGTACGATATAGCAATCAGCCCCAGCATTTT.

This chain uses TRBV7-2 with TRBJ2-1, with D maybe TRBD2 (7 bases). The CDR3 spans 15 residues. Trimming stripped 6 bases from V and 9 bases from J, with 21 bases between. Germline V CDR1 and CDR2: SGHTA, FQGNSA. The CDR3 sequence is CASREGGDLFGEQFF. DNA of the CDR3: TGTGCCAGCAGGGAGGGGGGGGATCTCTTTGGTGAGCAGTTCTTC.

The chain has TRBV11-3 and TRBJ2-7, with 9 bases identical to TRBD1. J was trimmed by 5 bases and V by 5 bases; bases with no gene match: 13. Germline lookup yields CDR1 SGHNT and CDR2 YENEEA. The CDR3 is 16 residues long. The DNA for the CDR3 is TGTGCCAGCAGCGATTCTCCGGGACAGGGAACCCACGAGCAGTACTTC. This gives the protein CASSDSPGQGTHEQYF. Combining the CDR3 with reference TRBV11-3 and TRBJ2-7 gives the whole variable domain EAGVVQSPRYKIIEKKQPVAFWCNPISGHNTLYWYLQNLGQGPELLIRYENEEAVDDSQLPKDRFSAERLKGVDSTLKIQPAELGDSAVYLCASSDSPGQGTHEQYFGPGTRLTVT.

The chain joins TRBV6-5 to TRBJ2-7; 7 bases are a match to TRBD1. The CDR3 extends over 13 amino acids. Germline assignment: CDR1 MNHEY and CDR2 SVGAGI. The J segment lost 6 bases and the V segment lost 0 bases, leaving 2 bases of the junction unmatched. CDR3 residues: CASSYSPGGEQYF. For the CDR3, the DNA is TGTGCCAGCAGTTACTCCCCAGGGGGCGAGCAGTACTTC.

J is TRBJ2-7 and V is TRBV18; possibly TRBD1 for D (7 bases). CDR1 KGHSH and CDR2 LQKENI come from the germline V gene. V lost 6 bases and J lost 6, with 18 bases in between. CDR3 length: 14 residues. The DNA of the CDR3 is TGTGCCAGCTCCCCGAGAACAGGGGAGGCCGAGCAGTACTTC. Encoded protein: CASSPRTGEAEQYF.

The CDR3 sequence is CASKATGTSGNTIYF. The CDR3 DNA follows: TGTGCCAGCAAAGCTACGGGGACTTCTGGAAACACCATATATTTT. This chain connects TRBV28 to TRBJ1-3, with D tentatively TRBD1 (5 bases). V gave up 7 bases and J gave up 1 base, with 14 bases separating them. Germline CDR1 reads MDHEN; CDR2 reads SYDVKM. The length of the CDR3 is 15 residues.

The chain combines TRBV28 with TRBJ1-2, with a weak D call TRBD1 (5 bases). V was trimmed by 5 bases and J by 0 bases, leaving 16 bases between them. Germline CDR1 is MDHEN and CDR2 is SYDVKM. The CDR3 spans 16 residues. The DNA for the CDR3 is TGTGCCAGCAGTCCACTTGATGGGGGGTCTAACTATGGCTACACCTTC. Protein product: CASSPLDGGSNYGYTF.

The chain uses TRBV5-1 and TRBJ2-1; D is undetermined. Looked up from germline, CDR1 is SGHRS and CDR2 is YFSETQ. The CDR3 extends over 15 amino acids. V lost 0 bases and J lost 0, with 7 bases in between. The CDR3, as DNA: TGCGCCAGCAGCTTGGACGAGAGCTCCTACAATGAGCAGTTCTTC. Protein: CASSLDESSYNEQFF.

The chain couples TRBV27 to TRBJ2-1, with 7 bases fitting TRBD1. Germline CDR1 reads MNHEY; CDR2 reads SMNVEV (reference sequence). Trimming removed 5 bases from V and 2 bases from J; junction bases left unmatched: 9. The CDR3 covers 16 residues. CDR3 sequence: CASSHRGQGPYNEQFF. CDR3 nucleotide sequence: TGTGCCAGCAGTCACAGGGGCCAGGGCCCCTACAATGAGCAGTTCTTC.

The chain carries TRBV4-1 and TRBJ2-7, with a tentative D call TRBD1 (5 bases). From germline, CDR1 is MGHRA and CDR2 YSYEKL. This CDR3 contains 15 residues. Trimming took off 3 bases at V and 0 bases at J, with 12 bases between the two ends. As DNA, the CDR3 is TGCGCCAGCAGCCACACTCTGGACACCTCCTACGAGCAGTACTTC. This sequence encodes CASSHTLDTSYEQYF.

The rearrangement uses TRBV5-1 and TRBJ2-1, with 13 bases fitting TRBD2. Germline loops: CDR1 SGHRS, CDR2 YFSETQ. V gave up 4 bases and J gave up 9 bases; unmatched junction bases: 10. The CDR3 spans 16 residues. The CDR3 coding sequence is TGCGCCAGCAGCATACTAGCGGGAGGGCGTAGGCTTGAGCAGTTCTTC. This codes for CASSILAGGRRLEQFF.

This chain uses TRBV7-6 with TRBJ1-3, with TRBD1 matching over 8 bases. The CDR3 runs to 15 residues. The germline gives CDR1 SGHVS, CDR2 FNYEAQ. V was pared by 5 bases and J by 3 bases, with 6 bases of the junction left unmatched. The CDR3 DNA follows: TGTGCCAGCAGCCCCTCCGGACAGGGTGGAAACACCATATATTTT. Translation gives CASSPSGQGGNTIYF.

V gene TRBV30 combines with J gene TRBJ2-1; D is ambiguous. Trimming took 2 bases from V and 0 from J, leaving 8 bases between them. The germline V gene has CDR1 GTSNPN and CDR2 SVGIG (reference sequence). The CDR3 contains 14 residues. CDR3 bases: TGTGCCTGGAGTCACGGCGGCTCCTACAATGAGCAGTTCTTC. Its protein is CAWSHGGSYNEQFF.

The chain is built from TRBV25-1 and TRBJ1-4, with D unresolved. Trimming pared 4 bases from V and 4 bases from J, leaving 10 bases between. This CDR3 has 14 amino acids. Germline V CDR1 and CDR2: MGHDK, SYGVNS. The chain's CDR3 is CASSGGGNNEKLFF. As DNA, the CDR3 is TGTGCCAGCAGTGGTGGAGGGAATAATGAAAAACTGTTTTTT.

The chain has TRBV19 and TRBJ2-7; D possibly corresponds to TRBD1 (5 bases). This CDR3 contains 13 residues. Germline-derived CDR1 and CDR2 are LNHDA and SQIVND (reference sequence). Trimming removed 2 bases at V and 3 bases at J, with 8 bases between. CDR3 protein: CASSIRGFYEQYF. The CDR3 nucleotides read TGTGCCAGTAGTATAAGGGGTTTCTACGAGCAGTACTTC.

V is TRBV10-3 and J is TRBJ2-4; D uncertain. Germline CDR1 ENHRY, CDR2 SYGVKD. V lost 2 bases to trimming and J lost 0 bases, with 8 bases between them. This CDR3 is 15 amino acids long. The CDR3 nucleotides are TGTGCCATCAGTGAGGTCCCCGGAGCCAAAAACATTCAGTACTTC. Amino acid sequence: CAISEVPGAKNIQYF.

The rearrangement joins TRBV5-4 to TRBJ2-2; 9 bases map to TRBD1. Germline CDR1 is SGHNT and CDR2 is YYREEE (reference sequence). This CDR3 region has 15 residues. V lost 1 base and J lost 8; bases outside the gene matches: 6. The CDR3 DNA reads TGTGCCAGCAGCTTGACAGGGGGCGCTTTGGGGGAGCTGTTTTTT. Translating gives CASSLTGGALGELFF.

V usage is TRBV9 and J usage is TRBJ2-1, with D possibly matching TRBD2 (6 bases). The CDR3 spans 15 residues. From germline, CDR1 is SGDLS and CDR2 YYNGEE. Trimming cost V 0 bases and J 6 bases, with 13 bases left between them. The CDR3 DNA reads TGTGCCAGCAGCGTAGCGGGCGGGGACGGCAATGAGCAGTTCTTC. This gives the protein CASSVAGGDGNEQFF.

The gene calls are TRBV6-5 and TRBJ2-5; tentatively, D is TRBD1 (5 bases). Trimming stripped 0 bases from V and 4 bases from J, with 12 bases between. Germline CDR1 and CDR2: MNHEY and SVGAGI. The CDR3 runs to 15 residues. CDR3 in DNA: TGTGCCAGCAGTTACTCGAATGGGGCCGGAGAGACCCAGTACTTC. As protein: CASSYSNGAGETQYF.

This rearrangement joins TRBV19 to TRBJ1-5; 7 nucleotides agree with TRBD1. There are 15 residues in the CDR3. Unmatched junction bases numbered 5, after V lost 6 bases and J lost 0 bases. Germline loops: CDR1 LNHDA, CDR2 SQIVND (reference sequence). CDR3 nucleotide sequence: TGTGCCAGTAGCCCGACAGGGAATAGCAATCAGCCCCAGCATTTT. It translates to CASSPTGNSNQPQHF. Drawing the rest from reference TRBV19 and TRBJ1-5, the complete variable domain is DGGITQSPKYLFRKEGQNVTLSCEQNLNHDAMYWYRQDPGQGLRLIYYSQIVNDFQKGDIAEGYSVSREKKESFPLTVTSAQKNPTAFYLCASSPTGNSNQPQHFGDGTRLSIL.

This clone was seen only once. The chain employs TRBV6-1 and TRBJ2-7; unclear D gene. V shed 5 bases and J shed 0 bases, with 2 bases lying between them. The CDR3 runs to 11 residues. The germline V gene has CDR1 MNHNS and CDR2 SASEGT. CDR3 nucleotides: TGTGCCAGCAGTCACTCCTACGAGCAGTACTTC. It is translated as CASSHSYEQYF.

As concerns this clone: The sample carries other DNA sequences with the same CDR3. The V and J genes are TRBV9 and TRBJ1-2; TRBD1 might be the D (5 bases). The CDR3 runs 12 residues. Germline-derived CDR1 and CDR2 are SGDLS and YYNGEE. Trimming took off 3 bases at V and 2 bases at J, with 5 bases between the two ends. The CDR3 region has the DNA TGTGCCAGCAGCGCAGGGAACTATGGCTACACCTTC. Amino acids: CASSAGNYGYTF.

This chain connects TRBV27 to TRBJ1-2; D is uncertain. This CDR3 comprises 15 residues. Per the germline V gene, CDR1 is MNHEY and CDR2 is SMNVEV (reference sequence). V lost 5 bases and J lost 0, with 13 bases in between. The DNA for the CDR3 is TGTGCCAGCAGTCCACGGACGGGGACTAACTATGGCTACACCTTC. Its translation: CASSPRTGTNYGYTF.